The entry that follows covers one TCR beta chain sequence. Source study methods: Counts of nucleated cells, estimated from reference gene primer amplification, were obtained. Using immunoSEQ multiplex PCR, the repertoire was profiled, and TCRdb retains in-frame clones only, with some absent. D and trimming come from the DNA, and the V and J calls and clone size come from that table. The sample shows some 33,000 clones, 85% of them seen only once. The entry originates in a study of blood T cell repertoires in COVID-19. For the study at large: Collection of acute and convalescent COVID-19 samples took place in the United States, Italy and Spain. The analysed material was cDNA or gDNA that came from T cells, B-cell-depleted T cells, or PBMCs.

CDR3 length equals 15 residues. The sample comprised peripheral blood. The V and J genes are TRBV21-1 and TRBJ2-5; the table's D call of TRBD2 was not tested on the DNA. TRBV21-1 is noted as a pseudogene. The sequence derives from a man in his sixties with active COVID-19. CDR3 DNA: TGTGCCGCAACCCCGGGACTAGCCGATCAAGAGACCCAGTACTTC. Amino acids: CAATPGLADQETQYF.